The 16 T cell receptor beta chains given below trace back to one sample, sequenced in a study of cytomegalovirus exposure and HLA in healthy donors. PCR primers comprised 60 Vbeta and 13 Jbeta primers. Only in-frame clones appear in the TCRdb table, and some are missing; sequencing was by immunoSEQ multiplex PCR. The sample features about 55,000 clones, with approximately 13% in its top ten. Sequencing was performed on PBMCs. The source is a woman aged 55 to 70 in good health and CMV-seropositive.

The CDR3 loop reads CASRSDLGGFF. The CDR3 DNA sequence: TGTGCCAGCAGGTCTGACTTAGGCGGTTTCTTT. The chain is built from TRBV6-1 and TRBJ1-1; D ambiguous. Germline loops: CDR1 MNHNS, CDR2 SASEGT. The CDR3 sequence is 11 residues long. Trimming removed 6 bases at V and 13 bases at J, with 15 bases between.

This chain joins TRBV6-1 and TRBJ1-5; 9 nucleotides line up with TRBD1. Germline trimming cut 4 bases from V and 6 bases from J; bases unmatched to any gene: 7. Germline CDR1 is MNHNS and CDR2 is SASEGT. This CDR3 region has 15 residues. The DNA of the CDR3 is TGTGCCAGCAGTGTCGGGGGACAGGGAGGTCAGCCCCAGCATTTT. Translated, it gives CASSVGGQGGQPQHF.

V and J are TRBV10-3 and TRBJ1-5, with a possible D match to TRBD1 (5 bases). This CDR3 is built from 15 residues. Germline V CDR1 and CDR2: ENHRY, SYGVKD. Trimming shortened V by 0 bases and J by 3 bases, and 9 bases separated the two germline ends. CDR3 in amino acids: CAISESGGDNQPQHF. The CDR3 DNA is TGTGCCATCAGTGAGTCGGGGGGTGACAATCAGCCCCAGCATTTT.

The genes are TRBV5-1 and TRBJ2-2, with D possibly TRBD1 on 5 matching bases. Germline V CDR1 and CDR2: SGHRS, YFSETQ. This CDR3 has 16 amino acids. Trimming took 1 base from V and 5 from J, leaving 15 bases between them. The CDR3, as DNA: TGCGCCAGCAGCTTGAGACAGCAAGGGGCAACCGGGGAGCTGTTTTTT. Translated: CASSLRQQGATGELFF.

CDR3 DNA: TGTGCCAGCAGTTACCCAGAGGCCCCTACCTACGAGCAGTACTTC. Translating it yields CASSYPEAPTYEQYF. The chain uses TRBV6-5 and TRBJ2-7; no reliable D call. Germline V gene lookup returns CDR1 MNHEY and CDR2 SVGAGI. The V and J ends lost 2 bases and 2 bases respectively, with 13 bases between them. The CDR3 is 15 amino acids.

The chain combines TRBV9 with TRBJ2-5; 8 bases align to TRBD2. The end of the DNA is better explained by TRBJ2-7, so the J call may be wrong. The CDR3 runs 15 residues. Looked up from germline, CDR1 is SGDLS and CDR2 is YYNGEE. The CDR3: CASSVAGGPGTEQYF. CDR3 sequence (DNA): TGTGCCAGCAGCGTAGCGGGGGGGCCGGGGACCGAGCAGTACTTC.

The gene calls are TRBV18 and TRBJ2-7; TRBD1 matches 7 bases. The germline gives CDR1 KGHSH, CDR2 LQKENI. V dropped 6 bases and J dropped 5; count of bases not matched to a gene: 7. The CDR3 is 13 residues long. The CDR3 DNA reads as TGTGCCAGCTCTCCGGGACAGCACAACGAGCAGTACTTC. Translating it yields CASSPGQHNEQYF.

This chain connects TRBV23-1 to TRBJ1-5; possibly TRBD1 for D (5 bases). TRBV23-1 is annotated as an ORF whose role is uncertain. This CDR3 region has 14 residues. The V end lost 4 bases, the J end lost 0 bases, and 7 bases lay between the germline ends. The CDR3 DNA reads TGCGCCAGCAGTCGTCAGGGTAGCAATCAGCCCCAGCATTTT. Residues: CASSRQGSNQPQHF.

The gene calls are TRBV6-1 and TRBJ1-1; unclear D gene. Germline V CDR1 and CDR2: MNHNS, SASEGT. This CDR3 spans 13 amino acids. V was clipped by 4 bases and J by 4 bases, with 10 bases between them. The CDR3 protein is CASSGPGPTEAFF. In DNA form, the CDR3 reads TGTGCCAGCAGTGGTCCAGGCCCCACTGAAGCTTTCTTT.

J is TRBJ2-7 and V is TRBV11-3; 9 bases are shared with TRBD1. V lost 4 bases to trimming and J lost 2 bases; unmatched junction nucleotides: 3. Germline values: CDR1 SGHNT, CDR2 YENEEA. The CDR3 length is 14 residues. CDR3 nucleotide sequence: TGTGCCAGCAGCTCGGGACAGGGCGCCTACGAGCAGTACTTC. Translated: CASSSGQGAYEQYF.

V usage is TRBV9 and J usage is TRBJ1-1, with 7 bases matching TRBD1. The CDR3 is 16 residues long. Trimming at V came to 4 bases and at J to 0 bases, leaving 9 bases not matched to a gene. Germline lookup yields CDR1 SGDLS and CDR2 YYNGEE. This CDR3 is CASSNRDRALNTEAFF. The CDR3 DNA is TGTGCCAGCAGCAACCGGGACAGAGCCCTGAACACTGAAGCTTTCTTT.

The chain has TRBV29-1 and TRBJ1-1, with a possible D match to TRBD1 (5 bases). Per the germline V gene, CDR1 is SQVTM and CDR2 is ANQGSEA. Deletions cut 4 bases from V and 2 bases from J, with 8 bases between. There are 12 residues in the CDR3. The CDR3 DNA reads TGCAGCGTTGCTAGGGGAAACACTGAAGCTTTCTTT. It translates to CSVARGNTEAFF.

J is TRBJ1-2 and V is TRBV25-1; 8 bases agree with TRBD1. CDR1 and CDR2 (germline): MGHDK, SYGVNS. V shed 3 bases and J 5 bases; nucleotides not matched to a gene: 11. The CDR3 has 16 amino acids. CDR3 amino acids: CASSEDSAGGLYGYTF. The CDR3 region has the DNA TGTGCCAGCAGTGAGGACTCGGCAGGGGGCCTTTATGGCTACACCTTC.

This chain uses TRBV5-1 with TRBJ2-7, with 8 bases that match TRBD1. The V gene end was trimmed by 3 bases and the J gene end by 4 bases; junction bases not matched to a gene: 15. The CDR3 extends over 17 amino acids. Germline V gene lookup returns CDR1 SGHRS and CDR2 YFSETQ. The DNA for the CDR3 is TGCGCCAGCAGCTCCCATTATCCGACAGGGGTCGGGTACGAGCAGTACTTC. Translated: CASSSHYPTGVGYEQYF.

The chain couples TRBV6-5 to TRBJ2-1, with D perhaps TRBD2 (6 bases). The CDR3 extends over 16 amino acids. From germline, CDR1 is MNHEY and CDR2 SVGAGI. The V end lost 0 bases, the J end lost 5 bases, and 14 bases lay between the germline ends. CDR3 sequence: CASSYSYGGIHNEQFF. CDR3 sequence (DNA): TGTGCCAGCAGTTACTCGTATGGGGGGATCCACAATGAGCAGTTCTTC.

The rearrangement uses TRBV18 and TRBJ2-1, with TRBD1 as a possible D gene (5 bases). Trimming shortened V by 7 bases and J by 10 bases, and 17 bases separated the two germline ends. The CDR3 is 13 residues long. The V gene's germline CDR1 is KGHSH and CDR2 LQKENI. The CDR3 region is CASFPSAQGEQFF. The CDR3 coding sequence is TGTGCCAGCTTCCCAAGCGCCCAGGGAGAGCAGTTCTTC.